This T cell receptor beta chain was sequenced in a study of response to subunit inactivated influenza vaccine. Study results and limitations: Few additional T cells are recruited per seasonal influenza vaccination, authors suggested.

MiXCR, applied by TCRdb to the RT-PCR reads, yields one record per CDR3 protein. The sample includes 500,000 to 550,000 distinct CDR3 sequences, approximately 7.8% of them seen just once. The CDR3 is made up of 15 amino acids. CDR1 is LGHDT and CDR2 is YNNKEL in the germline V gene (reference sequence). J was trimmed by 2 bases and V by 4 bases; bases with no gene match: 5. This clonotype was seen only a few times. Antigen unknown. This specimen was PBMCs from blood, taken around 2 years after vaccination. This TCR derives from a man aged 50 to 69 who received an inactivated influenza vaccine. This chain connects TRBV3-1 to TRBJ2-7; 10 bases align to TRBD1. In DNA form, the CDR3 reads TGTGCCAGCAGCCGTCCGGGACAGGGGACCTACGAGCAGTACTTC. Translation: CASSRPGQGTYEQYF.